The 7 T cell receptor beta chains listed next were all sequenced from one sample in a study of T cell repertoires in cytomegalovirus infection. One entry per CDR3 protein, called by TCRdb with MiXCR from the reads. The table records about 700,000 distinct CDR3 sequences, roughly 33% of them present only once. Antigen specificity for these receptors is unknown. The specimen was cultured PBMCs, collected from culture after CMV antigen stimulation. Receptors were obtained from a human donor in good health (CMV status not recorded). Some clones in this sample may be carry-over from other donors' samples.

The rearrangement links TRBV7-8 to TRBJ2-3, with 11 bases that match TRBD2. J lost 1 base, V lost 5 bases, and 5 bases had no gene match. Germline V gives CDR1 SGHVS, CDR2 FQNEAQ. The length of the CDR3 is 16 residues. CDR3 in DNA: TGTGCCAGCAGCACCGGGACTAGCGGCGGCACAGATACGCAGTATTTT. Its protein is CASSTGTSGGTDTQYF.

CDR3 amino acids: CASSFSRGVGANVLTF. The CDR3 nucleotides are TGTGCCAGCAGCTTTAGCAGGGGGGTCGGGGCCAACGTCCTGACTTTC. The chain carries TRBV11-2 and TRBJ2-6; D is possibly TRBD1 (7 bases). Per the germline V gene, CDR1 is SGHAT and CDR2 is FQNNGV. This CDR3 spans 16 amino acids. With 3 bases removed from V and 4 bases from J, the gap between germline ends came to 13 bases.

The chain links TRBV4-3 to TRBJ1-2, with D tentatively TRBD1 (6 bases). The germline V gene has CDR1 LGHNA and CDR2 YSLEER. The V gene lost 1 base and the J gene lost 5 bases, with 17 bases spanning the gap. The CDR3 has 16 residues. The DNA for the CDR3 is TGCGCCAGCAGCCAAGGGGGTGGGACACCGAAGTATGGCTACACCTTC. It translates to CASSQGGGTPKYGYTF.

This clonotype was counted a few times. This sequence joins TRBV7-6 and TRBJ1-5, with a possible D match to TRBD1 (6 bases). Germline lookup yields CDR1 SGHVS and CDR2 FNYEAQ. The CDR3 loop spans 13 amino acids. Deletions cut 5 bases from V and 5 bases from J, with 10 bases between. This CDR3 reads CASSETGDQPQHF. For the CDR3, the DNA is TGTGCCAGCAGCGAGACAGGAGATCAGCCCCAGCATTTT.

This chain joins TRBV20-1 and TRBJ2-1, with 10 bases matching TRBD2. The trim removed 5 bases at V and 7 bases at J, leaving 2 bases unmatched. CDR1 and CDR2 from the germline V gene are DFQATT and SNEGSKA (reference sequence). This CDR3 contains 12 residues. CDR3: CSAALAGNEQFF. In DNA, the CDR3 is TGCAGTGCTGCACTAGCGGGGAATGAGCAGTTCTTC.

This clonotype was seen a few times. The chain combines TRBV6-6 with TRBJ2-1, with 10 bases that match TRBD2. This CDR3 comprises 13 residues. After removal of 8 bases from V and 9 bases from J, the junction contained 7 bases not matched to a gene. Germline assignment: CDR1 MNHNY and CDR2 SVGAGI (reference sequence). CDR3 in amino acids: CASELAGIGEQFF. The CDR3 DNA reads TGTGCCAGCGAACTAGCGGGAATCGGTGAGCAGTTCTTC.

V usage is TRBV20-1 and J usage is TRBJ1-1; tentative D call: TRBD1 (6 bases). V was cut by 0 bases and J by 1 base, with 18 bases left in between. The germline V gene encodes CDR1 DFQATT and CDR2 SNEGSKA (reference sequence). This CDR3 contains 17 residues. CDR3 DNA sequence: TGCAGTGCTAGAGATCGTGGCAGGGGAGGTGGGAACACTGAAGCTTTCTTT. It encodes CSARDRGRGGGNTEAFF.